A selection of T cell receptor beta chains follows, all from one sample in a study of cytomegalovirus exposure and HLA in healthy donors. The protocol was immunoSEQ multiplex PCR, while the TCRdb copy is restricted to in-frame clones and leaves out a portion. The data contain around 190,000 clones, approximately 80% of them singletons. The sequencing input was PBMCs. These receptors came from a woman aged 30 to 39 in good health and CMV-seronegative. The CDR3 runs from the conserved cysteine through the conserved F or W. The order of the fields is CDR3 DNA, CDR3 protein, J gene, D gene, V gene, CDR3 length, clone size. D genes are given only for firm matches. Size is stated for part of the rows, as once, few or many counts, or as a class when the clone is expanded.

TGTGCCAGTTCCACGGACCGGGGCTCCTACGAGCAGTACTTC CASSTDRGSYEQYF TRBJ2-7 - TRBV19 14 -
TGTGCCAGCAGCCGATCGGGGACAGGTGGTTCACCCCTCCACTTT CASSRSGTGGSPLHF TRBJ1-6 TRBD1 TRBV5-4 15 -
TGCGCCAGCAGCTTACAGGGGGCCCAAGAAGAGCAGTACTTC CASSLQGAQEEQYF TRBJ2-7 TRBD1 TRBV5-1 14 -
TGTGCCAGCAGCTCCTCGGACAGGGGGCCGGGAAATCAGCCCCAGCATTTT CASSSSDRGPGNQPQHF TRBJ1-5 TRBD1 TRBV7-2 17 -
TGCGCCAGCAGCCCTATAGCGGGAGGGCCCTTCAATGAGCAGTTCTTC CASSPIAGGPFNEQFF TRBJ2-1 TRBD2 TRBV5-1 16 -
TGTGCCAGCTCACCATCGACAGGGGGCTTGGAGACCCAGTACTTC CASSPSTGGLETQYF TRBJ2-5 TRBD1 TRBV18 15 once
TGTGCCAGCAGAGGCTTGGGACAGGTACGCGGCTACACCTTC CASRGLGQVRGYTF TRBJ1-2 TRBD1 TRBV6-1 14 -
TGTGCCAGTACCCACTCTAGCGGGCCGAACAATGAGCAGTTCTTC CASTHSSGPNNEQFF TRBJ2-1 TRBD2 TRBV19 15 few
TGTGCCAGCAGGTGGGGGGGATCCGGAAACACCATATATTTT CASRWGGSGNTIYF TRBJ1-3 - TRBV25-1 14 few
TGCGCCAGCAGCTTGGCAACAGCCGGAGGTCGCACTGAAGCTTTCTTT CASSLATAGGRTEAFF TRBJ1-1 - TRBV5-1 16 -
TGTGCCAGCAGTCTTGGGCTGTACGCGCTGTTTTTT CASSLGLYALFF TRBJ2-2 - TRBV28 12 -
TGTGCCAGCAGTGAAGCGCTTCTGGGGACAGGGGGTCAAGCTTTCTTT CASSEALLGTGGQAFF TRBJ1-1 TRBD1 TRBV2 16 -
TGTGCCAGCAGTGGTCTAGCGGGGGCCCTAAGGAATGAGCAGTTCTTC CASSGLAGALRNEQFF TRBJ2-1 TRBD2 TRBV2 16 few
TGTGCCAGCAGCCGGAACACTGAAGCTTTCTTT CASSRNTEAFF TRBJ1-1 - TRBV21-1 11 -
TGTGCCTGGAGTACGAGGGCCTCTGGGGCCAACGTCCTGACTTTC CAWSTRASGANVLTF TRBJ2-6 - TRBV30 15 -
TGCAGCGCAAAAACAGGGGGCGAGCAGTACTTC CSAKTGGEQYF TRBJ2-7 TRBD1 TRBV29-1 11 -
TGTGCCACCCAAAACAGGGATGATACCTATGGCTACACCTTC CATQNRDDTYGYTF TRBJ1-2 - TRBV10-3 14 -
TGCGCCAGCAGCTTGAATGGACTAGCGAGCCCGAGCTCCTACAATGAGCAGTTCTTC CASSLNGLASPSSYNEQFF TRBJ2-1 TRBD2 TRBV5-1 19 -
TGTGCCAGCAGCTCCAACCGGGACAGGGGTAGCGTGCAGTACTTC CASSSNRDRGSVQYF TRBJ2-7 TRBD1 TRBV5-4 15 -
TGTGCCAGCAGCCGAGGACAGTCAAGCACAGATACGCAGTATTTT CASSRGQSSTDTQYF TRBJ2-3 - TRBV4-2 15 few
TGTGCCAGCAGCCCTCTTTCCCACCTAGCGAACACCGGGGAGCTGTTTTTT CASSPLSHLANTGELFF TRBJ2-2 - TRBV2 17 few
TGTGCCACCAGAAACGGAGGGTCAGGAAACACCATATATTTT CATRNGGSGNTIYF TRBJ1-3 - TRBV6-6 14 -
TGCGCCAGCAGCCCCAGGACAAGTAGCAATCAGCCCCAGCATTTT CASSPRTSSNQPQHF TRBJ1-5 - TRBV4-1 15 -
TGTGCCAGCAGCGAACCCCGCGGGGGACGAGAGGCCCAGTACTTC CASSEPRGGREAQYF TRBJ2-5 TRBD2 TRBV6-6 15 few
TGCGCCAGCAGCTGGACGGGACAGGAACGATATGGCTACACCTTC CASSWTGQERYGYTF TRBJ1-2 TRBD1 TRBV5-1 15 once
TGTGCCAGCAGCTTAGTTACGGGAGGGGGGACCCAGTACTTC CASSLVTGGGTQYF TRBJ2-5 TRBD2 TRBV7-9 14 -
TGTGCAAGTCGCTTTAGCGGGAGAAAGGGTAAATACGAGCAGTACTTC CASRFSGRKGKYEQYF TRBJ2-7 - TRBV12-2 16 -
TGTGCCAGCAGCTCGGACAGGGGGCTCATGAACACTGAAGCTTTCTTT CASSSDRGLMNTEAFF TRBJ1-1 TRBD1 TRBV7-2 16 -
TGTGCCAGCAGTTTACTCAGGCTTGGCACTGAAGCTTTCTTT CASSLLRLGTEAFF TRBJ1-1 - TRBV27 14 -
TGCGCCAGCAGCTCACAGGGGGACTATGGCTACACCTTC CASSSQGDYGYTF TRBJ1-2 TRBD1 TRBV5-1 13 -
TGTGCCAGCAGCTTGGGGGTTAGCGTTGAAAAACTGTTTTTT CASSLGVSVEKLFF TRBJ1-4 - TRBV5-4 14 few
TGTGCCAGCAGTGAGACAGGGCAGCATTTGACCTTC CASSETGQHLTF TRBJ1-2 TRBD1 TRBV6-4 12 -
TGTGCCAGTAGTATGGTGCGGGAGTCGTATACGCAGTATTTT CASSMVRESYTQYF TRBJ2-3 TRBD2 TRBV19 14 -
TGCGCCAGCAGCTTGGGAGGGACTCTTGGTGAAAAACTGTTTTTT CASSLGGTLGEKLFF TRBJ1-4 - TRBV5-1 15 -
TGTGCCTGGAGTGTTTTGGGCTACAATCAGCCCCAGCATTTT CAWSVLGYNQPQHF TRBJ1-5 - TRBV30 14 few
TGTGCCAGCAGCTTACGGGGCGGGAGGCCCAACCAAGAGACCCAGTACTTC CASSLRGGRPNQETQYF TRBJ2-5 TRBD2 TRBV13 17 -
TGTGCCAGCAGTTACTTGGCAGTACCACCCTACGAGCAGTACTTC CASSYLAVPPYEQYF TRBJ2-7 - TRBV6-5 15 -
TGTGCCAGCAGCCTCCTCGACAGCCCTGCTGAACCCCTCCACTTT CASSLLDSPAEPLHF TRBJ1-6 - TRBV7-8 15 -
TGTGCCAGCAGCTCCCCGTACGAGCAGTACTTC CASSSPYEQYF TRBJ2-7 - TRBV5-4 11 -
TGTGCCAGCTTAGCCTCGGAGGGAGAGCAGTTCTTC CASLASEGEQFF TRBJ2-1 - TRBV18 12 -
TGTGCCATCAGTGGTATTAGCGACTCCTACGAGCAGTACTTC CAISGISDSYEQYF TRBJ2-7 - TRBV10-3 14 -
TGTGCCAGCAGTGTAGGGCATGGGGCAGAGACCCAGTACTTC CASSVGHGAETQYF TRBJ2-5 - TRBV6-1 14 -
TGTGCCAGCAGCCAAGATCAGCGGGGCACAGATACGCAGTATTTT CASSQDQRGTDTQYF TRBJ2-3 - TRBV14 15 -
TGTGCCAGCAGTTTTCTGGGACAGACCTTCACAGATACGCAGTATTTT CASSFLGQTFTDTQYF TRBJ2-3 TRBD1 TRBV27 16 few
TGTGCCAGCAGTGAAGCCGGTGGGCCAGCTAGCACAGATACGCAGTATTTT CASSEAGGPASTDTQYF TRBJ2-3 - TRBV6-1 17 -
TGTGCCAGCAACGGGGGTTTGGGGGTATTGAATGAGCAGTTCTTC CASNGGLGVLNEQFF TRBJ2-1 - TRBV6-1 15 -
TGTGCCTGGAGTGTACTTGAGACTGGGTTGCAGTTCTTC CAWSVLETGLQFF TRBJ2-1 - TRBV30 13 -
TGTGCCATCTCCCCTAGCGGGAGGTCGTACGAGCAGTACTTC CAISPSGRSYEQYF TRBJ2-7 TRBD2 TRBV10-3 14 -
TGTGCCAGCAGTTACCCCGGGACTAGTCGGGAGCAGTTCTTC CASSYPGTSREQFF TRBJ2-1 TRBD2 TRBV6-5 14 -
TGTGCCAGTAGTTTCAGGGGAGTAGGGGCGTTCGGGGCCCTCCCGGACACTGAAGCTTTCTTT CASSFRGVGAFGALPDTEAFF TRBJ1-1 - TRBV19 21 -
TGTGCCAGCAGCTTCTGGGAGGATTCTAACTATGGCTACACCTTC CASSFWEDSNYGYTF TRBJ1-2 - TRBV11-2 15 few
TGTGCCAGCAGTAGAGACAGATACGAGCAGTACTTC CASSRDRYEQYF TRBJ2-7 - TRBV6-1 12 -
TGTGCCAGCAGCGTAGACTACGAGCAGTACTTC CASSVDYEQYF TRBJ2-7 - TRBV6-5 11 -
TGTGCCAGCAGCCTTGACAGGGGCGCCGGGGAGCTGTTTTTT CASSLDRGAGELFF TRBJ2-2 TRBD1 TRBV11-3 14 -